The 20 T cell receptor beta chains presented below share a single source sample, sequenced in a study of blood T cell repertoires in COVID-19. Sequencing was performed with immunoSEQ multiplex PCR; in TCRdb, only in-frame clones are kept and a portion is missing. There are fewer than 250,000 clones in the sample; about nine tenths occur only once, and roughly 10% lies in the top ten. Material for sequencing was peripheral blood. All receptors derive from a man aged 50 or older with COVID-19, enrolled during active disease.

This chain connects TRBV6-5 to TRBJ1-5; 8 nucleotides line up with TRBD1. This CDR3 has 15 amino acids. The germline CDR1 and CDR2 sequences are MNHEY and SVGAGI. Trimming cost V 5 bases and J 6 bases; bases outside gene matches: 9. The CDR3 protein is CASSPAGGFGQPQHF. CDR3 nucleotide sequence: TGTGCCAGCAGTCCCGCAGGGGGCTTCGGTCAGCCCCAGCATTTT.

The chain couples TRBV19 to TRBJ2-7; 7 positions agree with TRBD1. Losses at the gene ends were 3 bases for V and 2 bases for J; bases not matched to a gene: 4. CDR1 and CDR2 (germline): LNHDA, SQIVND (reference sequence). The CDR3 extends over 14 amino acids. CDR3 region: CASSIYQGAYEQYF. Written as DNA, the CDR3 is TGTGCCAGTAGTATTTACCAGGGGGCCTACGAGCAGTACTTC. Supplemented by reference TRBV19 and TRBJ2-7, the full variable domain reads DGGITQSPKYLFRKEGQNVTLSCEQNLNHDAMYWYRQDPGQGLRLIYYSQIVNDFQKGDIAEGYSVSREKKESFPLTVTSAQKNPTAFYLCASSIYQGAYEQYFGPGTRLTVT.

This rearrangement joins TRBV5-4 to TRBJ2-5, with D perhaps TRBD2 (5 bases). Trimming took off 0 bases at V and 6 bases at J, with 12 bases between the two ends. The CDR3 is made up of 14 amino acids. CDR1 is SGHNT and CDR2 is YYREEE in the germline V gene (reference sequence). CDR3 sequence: CASSLEVLGKTQYF. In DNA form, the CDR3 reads TGTGCCAGCAGCTTGGAGGTTCTCGGGAAGACCCAGTACTTC.

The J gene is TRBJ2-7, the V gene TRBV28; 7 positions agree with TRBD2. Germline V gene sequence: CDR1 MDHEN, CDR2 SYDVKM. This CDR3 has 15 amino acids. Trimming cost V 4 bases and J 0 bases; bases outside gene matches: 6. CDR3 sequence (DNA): TGTGCCAGCAGTTCCGGCGGGGGTTTCTCCTACGAGCAGTACTTC. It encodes CASSSGGGFSYEQYF.

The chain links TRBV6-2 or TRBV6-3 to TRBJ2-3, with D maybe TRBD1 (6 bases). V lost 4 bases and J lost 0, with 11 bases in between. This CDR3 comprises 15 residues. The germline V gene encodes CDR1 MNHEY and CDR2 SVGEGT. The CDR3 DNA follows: TGTGCCAGCAGTTGGGACACCACTAGCACAGATACGCAGTATTTT. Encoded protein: CASSWDTTSTDTQYF.

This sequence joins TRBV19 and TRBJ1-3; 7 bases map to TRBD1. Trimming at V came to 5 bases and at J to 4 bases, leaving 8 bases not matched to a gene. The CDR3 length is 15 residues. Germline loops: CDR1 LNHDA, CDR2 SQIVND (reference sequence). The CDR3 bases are TGTGCCAGTAGTGAGACGACAGGGTACGGAAACACCATATATTTT. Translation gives CASSETTGYGNTIYF.

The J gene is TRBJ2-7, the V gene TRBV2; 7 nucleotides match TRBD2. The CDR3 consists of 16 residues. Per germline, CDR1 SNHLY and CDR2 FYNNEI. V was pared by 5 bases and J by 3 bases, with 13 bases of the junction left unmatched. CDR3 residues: CASSNVGGTRLYEQYF. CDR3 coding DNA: TGTGCCAGCAGTAACGTGGGGGGGACCCGCCTCTACGAGCAGTACTTC. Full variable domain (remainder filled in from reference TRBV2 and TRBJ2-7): EPEVTQTPSHQVTQMGQEVILRCVPISNHLYFYWYRQILGQKVEFLVSFYNNEISEKSEIFDDQFSVERPDGSNFTLKIRSTKLEDSAMYFCASSNVGGTRLYEQYFGPGTRLTVT.

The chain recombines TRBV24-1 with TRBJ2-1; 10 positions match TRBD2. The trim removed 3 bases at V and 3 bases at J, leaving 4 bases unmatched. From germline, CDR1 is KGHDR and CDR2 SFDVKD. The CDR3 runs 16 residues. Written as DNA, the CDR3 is TGTGCCACCAGTGATCCGAGCGGGGGGGACTACAATGAGCAGTTCTTC. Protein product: CATSDPSGGDYNEQFF.

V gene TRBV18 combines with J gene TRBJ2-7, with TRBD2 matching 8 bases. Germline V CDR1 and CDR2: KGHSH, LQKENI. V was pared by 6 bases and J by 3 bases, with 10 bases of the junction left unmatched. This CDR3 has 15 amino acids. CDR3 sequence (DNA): TGTGCCAGCTCTCGATCGACTAGCGCGGGCTACGAGCAGTACTTC. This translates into CASSRSTSAGYEQYF.

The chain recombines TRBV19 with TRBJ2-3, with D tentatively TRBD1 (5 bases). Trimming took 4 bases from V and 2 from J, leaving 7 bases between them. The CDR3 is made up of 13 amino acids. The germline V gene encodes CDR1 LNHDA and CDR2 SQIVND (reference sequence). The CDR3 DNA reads TGTGCCAGTAGTACAGGGCTCACAGATACGCAGTATTTT. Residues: CASSTGLTDTQYF. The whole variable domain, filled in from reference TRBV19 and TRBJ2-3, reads DGGITQSPKYLFRKEGQNVTLSCEQNLNHDAMYWYRQDPGQGLRLIYYSQIVNDFQKGDIAEGYSVSREKKESFPLTVTSAQKNPTAFYLCASSTGLTDTQYFGPGTRLTVL.

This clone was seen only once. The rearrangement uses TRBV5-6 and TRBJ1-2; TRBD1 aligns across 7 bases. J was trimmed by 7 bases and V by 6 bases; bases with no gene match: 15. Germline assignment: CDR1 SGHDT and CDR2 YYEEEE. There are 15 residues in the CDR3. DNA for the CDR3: TGTGCCAGCAACCAACAGGGGATAATCTTGCTTGGCTACACCTTC. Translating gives CASNQQGIILLGYTF.

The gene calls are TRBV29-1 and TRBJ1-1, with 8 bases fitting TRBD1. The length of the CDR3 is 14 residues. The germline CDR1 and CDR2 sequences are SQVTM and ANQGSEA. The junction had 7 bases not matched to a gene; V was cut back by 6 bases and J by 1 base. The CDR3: CSVGQGQANTEAFF. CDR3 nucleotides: TGCAGCGTAGGCCAGGGACAGGCGAACACTGAAGCTTTCTTT. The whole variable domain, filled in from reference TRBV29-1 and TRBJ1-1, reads SAVISQKPSRDICQRGTSLTIQCQVDSQVTMMFWYRQQPGQSLTLIATANQGSEATYESGFVIDKFPISRPNLTFSTLTVSNMSPEDSSIYLCSVGQGQANTEAFFGQGTRLTVV.

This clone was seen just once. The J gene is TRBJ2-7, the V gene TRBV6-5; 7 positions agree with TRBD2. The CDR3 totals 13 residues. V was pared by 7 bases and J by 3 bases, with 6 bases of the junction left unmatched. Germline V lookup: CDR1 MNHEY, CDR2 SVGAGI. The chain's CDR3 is CASTPGLFYEQYF. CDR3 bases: TGTGCCAGCACCCCGGGACTATTCTACGAGCAGTACTTC.

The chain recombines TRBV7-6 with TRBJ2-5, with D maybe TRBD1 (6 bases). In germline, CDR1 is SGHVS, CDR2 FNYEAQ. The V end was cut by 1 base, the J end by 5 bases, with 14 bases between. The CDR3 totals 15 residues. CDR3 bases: TGTGCCAGCAGCTTAGTGTCAGGGGTCGGGGAGACCCAGTACTTC. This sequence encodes CASSLVSGVGETQYF.

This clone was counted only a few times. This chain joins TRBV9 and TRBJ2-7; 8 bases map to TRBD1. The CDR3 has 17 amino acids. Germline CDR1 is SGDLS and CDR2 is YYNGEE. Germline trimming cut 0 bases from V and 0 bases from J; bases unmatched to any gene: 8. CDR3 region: CASSVGDLGQGSYEQYF. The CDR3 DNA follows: TGTGCCAGCAGCGTAGGGGATTTAGGACAGGGCTCCTACGAGCAGTACTTC.

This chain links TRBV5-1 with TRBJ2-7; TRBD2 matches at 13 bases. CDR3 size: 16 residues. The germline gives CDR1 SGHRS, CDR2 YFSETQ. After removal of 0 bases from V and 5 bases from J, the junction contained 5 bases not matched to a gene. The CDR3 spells CASSLVGTSGVHEQYF. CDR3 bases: TGCGCCAGCAGCTTGGTAGGGACTAGCGGGGTCCACGAGCAGTACTTC.

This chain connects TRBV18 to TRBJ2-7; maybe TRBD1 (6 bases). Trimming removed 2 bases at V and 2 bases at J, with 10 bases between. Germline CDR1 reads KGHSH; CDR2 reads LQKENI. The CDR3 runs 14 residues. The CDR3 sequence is CASSPYDRTYEQYF. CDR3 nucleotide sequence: TGTGCCAGCTCACCATATGACAGGACCTACGAGCAGTACTTC. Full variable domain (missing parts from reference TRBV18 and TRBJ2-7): NAGVMQNPRHLVRRRGQEARLRCSPMKGHSHVYWYRQLPEEGLKFMVYLQKENIIDESGMPKERFSAEFPKEGPSILRIQQVVRGDSAAYFCASSPYDRTYEQYFGPGTRLTVT.

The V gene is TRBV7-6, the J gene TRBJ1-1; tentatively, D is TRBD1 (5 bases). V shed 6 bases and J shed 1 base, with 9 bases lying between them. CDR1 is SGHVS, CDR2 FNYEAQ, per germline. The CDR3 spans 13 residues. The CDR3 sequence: CASSYDRNTEAFF. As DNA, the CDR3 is TGTGCCAGCAGTTACGACAGGAACACTGAAGCTTTCTTT.

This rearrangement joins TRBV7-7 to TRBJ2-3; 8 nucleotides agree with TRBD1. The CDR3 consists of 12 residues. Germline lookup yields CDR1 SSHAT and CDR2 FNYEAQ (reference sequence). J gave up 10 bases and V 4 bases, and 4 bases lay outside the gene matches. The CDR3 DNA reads TGTGCCAGCAGCTCGACAGGGGAGGCGCAGTATTTT. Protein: CASSSTGEAQYF.

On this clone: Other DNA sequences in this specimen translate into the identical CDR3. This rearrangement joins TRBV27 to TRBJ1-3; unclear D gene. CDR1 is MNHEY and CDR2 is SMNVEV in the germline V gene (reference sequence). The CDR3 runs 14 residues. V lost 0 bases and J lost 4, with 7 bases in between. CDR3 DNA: TGTGCCAGCAGTTTATCCCGTTCGGGAAACACCATATATTTT. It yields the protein CASSLSRSGNTIYF.